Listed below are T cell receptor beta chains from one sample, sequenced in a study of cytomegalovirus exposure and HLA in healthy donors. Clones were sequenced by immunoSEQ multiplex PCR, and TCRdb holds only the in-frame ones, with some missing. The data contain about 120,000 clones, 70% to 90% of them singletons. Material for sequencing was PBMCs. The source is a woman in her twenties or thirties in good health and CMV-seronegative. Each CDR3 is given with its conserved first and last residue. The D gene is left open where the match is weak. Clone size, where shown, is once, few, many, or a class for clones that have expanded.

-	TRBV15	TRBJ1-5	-	CATSLGGGNQPQHF	TGTGCCACCTCACTCGGCGGAGGTAATCAGCCCCAGCATTTT
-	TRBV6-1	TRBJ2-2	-	CASDFNWGELFF	TGTGCCAGCGACTTCAACTGGGGGGAGCTGTTTTTT
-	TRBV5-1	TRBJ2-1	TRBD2	CASSLAPSGGAYEQFF	TGCGCCAGCAGCTTGGCCCCTAGCGGGGGGGCCTATGAGCAGTTCTTC
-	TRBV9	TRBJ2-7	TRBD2	CASSASGGYEQYF	TGTGCCAGCAGCGCTAGCGGGGGCTACGAGCAGTACTTC
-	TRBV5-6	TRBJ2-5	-	CASSHNSEELQYF	TGTGCCAGCAGCCACAATTCCGAGGAATTGCAGTACTTC
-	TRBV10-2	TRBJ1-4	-	CASSESMVNSPNEKLFF	TGCGCCAGCAGTGAGTCGATGGTTAACAGCCCGAATGAAAAACTGTTTTTT
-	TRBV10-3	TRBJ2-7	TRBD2	CAISLGPPSGRSSYEQYF	TGTGCCATCAGTTTAGGGCCCCCTAGCGGGAGGAGCTCCTACGAGCAGTACTTC
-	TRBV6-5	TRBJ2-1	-	CASSYQQANEQFF	TGTGCCAGCAGTTACCAACAGGCCAATGAGCAGTTCTTC
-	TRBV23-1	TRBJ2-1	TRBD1	CASSHDRTGSGNEQFF	TGCGCCAGCAGTCACGACCGGACAGGCTCGGGCAATGAGCAGTTCTTC
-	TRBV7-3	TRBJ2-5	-	CASSLTGQRQETQYF	TGTGCCAGCAGCTTAACAGGCCAGCGGCAAGAGACCCAGTACTTC
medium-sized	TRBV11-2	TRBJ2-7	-	CASSPGGGRSRRNEQYF	TGTGCCAGCAGCCCTGGTGGGGGCCGGTCCAGACGGAACGAGCAGTACTTC
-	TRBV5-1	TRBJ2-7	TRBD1	CASSLRGTGVPYEQYF	TGCGCCAGCAGCTTGCGGGGGACAGGGGTGCCTTACGAGCAGTACTTC
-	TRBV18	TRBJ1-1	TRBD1	CASSPLGTGENTEAFF	TGTGCCAGCTCACCATTGGGGACAGGAGAGAACACTGAAGCTTTCTTT
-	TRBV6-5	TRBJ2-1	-	CASTKGDQYNEQFF	TGTGCCAGCACCAAAGGGGATCAATACAATGAGCAGTTCTTC
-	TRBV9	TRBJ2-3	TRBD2	CASSDPSSGGAKDTQYF	TGTGCCAGCAGCGATCCTTCTAGCGGGGGGGCAAAAGATACGCAGTATTTT
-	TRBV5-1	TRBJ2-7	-	CASSNLQISYEQYF	TGCGCCAGCAGCAACCTACAGATAAGCTACGAGCAGTACTTC
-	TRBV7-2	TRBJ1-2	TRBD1	CASSETTGGRGGYTF	TGTGCCAGCAGCGAAACGACAGGGGGCAGGGGTGGCTACACCTTC
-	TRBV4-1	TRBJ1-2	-	CASSQVEAGVGYDGYTF	TGCGCCAGCAGCCAAGTGGAAGCAGGGGTGGGTTACGATGGCTACACCTTC
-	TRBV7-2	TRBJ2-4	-	CASSQGPGGQYF	TGTGCCAGCAGCCAGGGGCCGGGGGGTCAGTACTTC
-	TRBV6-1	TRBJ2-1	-	CASRGGRVPFNEQFF	TGTGCCAGCAGGGGCGGCAGGGTGCCCTTCAATGAGCAGTTCTTC
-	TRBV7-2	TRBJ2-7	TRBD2	CASSFQRGSEQYF	TGTGCCAGCAGCTTCCAGCGGGGGTCTGAGCAGTACTTC
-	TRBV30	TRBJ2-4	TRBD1	CASRDSTPLAKNIQYF	TGTGCCAGCCGGGACAGTACACCCTTAGCCAAAAACATTCAGTACTTC
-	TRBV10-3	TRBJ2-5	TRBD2	CASRGGTSSETQYF	TGTGCCTCCCGGGGAGGGACTAGCTCCGAGACCCAGTACTTC
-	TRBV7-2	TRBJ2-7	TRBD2	CASSTSGGGPYEQYF	TGTGCCAGCAGCACCAGCGGGGGAGGCCCCTACGAGCAGTACTTC
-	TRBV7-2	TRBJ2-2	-	CASSPPDSHAGELFF	TGTGCCAGCAGCCCCCCTGACAGCCACGCCGGGGAGCTGTTTTTT
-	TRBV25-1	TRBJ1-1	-	CASSQGIYTEAFF	TGTGCCAGCAGCCAGGGGATCTACACTGAAGCTTTCTTT